The 20 T cell receptor beta chains below come from one sample, sequenced in a study of identical twins (TCRdb year 2016). The library was made by 5' RACE. The sequencing machine was an Illumina HiSeq 2000. The public reads were reanalyzed by TCRdb: fastp trimming at Q25, MiXCR alignment, in-frame beta chains only. Each CDR3 protein appears once, grouped with its most common genes and DNA. This sample gives around 690,000 distinct CDR3 sequences in total; 21% of them show up just once. The ten largest make up roughly 4% of the sample. The same data also went into a second study, on T cells expressing NK-cell markers.

The sequencing sample was made of PBMCs. The receptor source for this set is a woman between 18 and 30 years old in good health.

The chain uses TRBV7-8 and TRBJ2-2; 7 bases line up with TRBD2. V was pared by 5 bases and J by 4 bases, with 7 bases of the junction left unmatched. The CDR3 has 15 residues. Germline lookup yields CDR1 SGHVS and CDR2 FQNEAQ. The CDR3 region has the DNA TGTGCCAGCAGCCTGAAGCGGGACCTCACCGGGGAGCTGTTTTTT. This codes for CASSLKRDLTGELFF.

The rearrangement joins TRBV10-3 to TRBJ2-5, with 7 bases fitting TRBD1. Germline V CDR1 and CDR2: ENHRY, SYGVKD. Unmatched junction bases numbered 14, after V lost 8 bases and J lost 5 bases. This CDR3 is 15 amino acids long. CDR3 region: CAIAKGALGVETQYF. CDR3 in DNA: TGTGCCATCGCAAAGGGGGCTCTAGGGGTGGAGACCCAGTACTTC.

This chain uses TRBV9 with TRBJ2-1; a possible D gene is TRBD2 (7 bases). CDR1 and CDR2 (germline): SGDLS, YYNGEE. The CDR3 extends over 15 amino acids. Trimming removed 2 bases at V and 9 bases at J, with 18 bases between. CDR3 region: CASSVGGGPSSEQFF. DNA of the CDR3: TGTGCCAGCAGCGTTGGGGGGGGCCCCTCGAGTGAGCAGTTCTTC.

V is TRBV30 and J is TRBJ2-7, with 12 positions matching TRBD2. Germline lookup yields CDR1 GTSNPN and CDR2 SVGIG (reference sequence). The length of the CDR3 is 14 residues. J gave up 2 bases and V 4 bases, and 3 bases lay outside the gene matches. In DNA, the CDR3 is TGTGCCTGGAACGGACTAGCGGGACCCTACGAGCAGTACTTC. This gives the protein CAWNGLAGPYEQYF.

J is TRBJ2-5 and V is TRBV7-6; perhaps TRBD2 as D (5 bases). CDR1 is SGHVS and CDR2 is FNYEAQ in the germline V gene. The CDR3 consists of 14 residues. Trimming pared 2 bases from V and 5 bases from J, leaving 12 bases between. CDR3 region: CASSLSSGGETQYF. The CDR3 DNA sequence: TGTGCCAGCAGCTTATCCAGCGGTGGGGAGACCCAGTACTTC.

A few counts support this clonotype. This chain links TRBV5-1 with TRBJ2-7; D remains ambiguous. The CDR3 contains 14 residues. Germline lookup yields CDR1 SGHRS and CDR2 YFSETQ. Trimming took off 4 bases at V and 2 bases at J, with 13 bases between the two ends. For the CDR3, the DNA is TGCGCCAGCAGCCGAATGGAACAGACCTACGAGCAGTACTTC. The encoded protein is CASSRMEQTYEQYF.

This clonotype has only a few counts. The chain links TRBV7-6 to TRBJ2-7; 12 nucleotides agree with TRBD2. CDR1 is SGHVS and CDR2 is FNYEAQ in the germline V gene. The CDR3 sequence is 15 residues long. With V trimmed by 5 bases and J by 6 bases, 8 bases remained unmatched. CDR3 sequence: CASSRNRLAGVEQYF. The CDR3 region has the DNA TGTGCCAGCAGCCGAAACCGACTAGCGGGAGTCGAGCAGTACTTC.

This clonotype has more than one count but fewer than ten. This sequence joins TRBV12-3 or TRBV12-4 and TRBJ2-3; no definite D call. The CDR3 covers 15 residues. V shed 3 bases and J shed 8 bases, with 18 bases lying between them. The CDR3: CASSLADGALSTQYF. In DNA form, the CDR3 reads TGTGCCAGCAGTTTGGCCGACGGAGCCCTGAGTACGCAGTATTTT.

The sample holds a few counts of this clonotype. At one end, the junction sequence differs from germline, possibly due to a read error. The chain employs TRBV7-2 and TRBJ1-1, with a possible D match to TRBD1 (5 bases). CDR1 SGHTA and CDR2 FQGNSA come from the germline V gene. This CDR3 has 14 amino acids. CDR3 residues: CASSFQGTNTEALF. The DNA of the CDR3 is TGTGCCAGCAGCTTTCAGGGAACGAACACTGAAGCTCTCTTT.

This clonotype has more than one count but fewer than ten. DNA for the CDR3: TGTGCCAGCAGTTCTCCCCGGACAGCCTACGAGCAGTACTTC. Protein product: CASSSPRTAYEQYF. This rearrangement joins TRBV12-3 or TRBV12-4 to TRBJ2-7; the D gene is possibly TRBD1 (6 bases). CDR3 length: 14 amino acids. Trimming removed 4 bases from V and 2 bases from J, with 12 bases in between.

The table lists this clonotype with many counts. This rearrangement joins TRBV20-1 to TRBJ1-2; D remains unclear. The V end lost 5 bases, the J end lost 8 bases, and 18 bases lay between the germline ends. This CDR3 region has 13 residues. Germline CDR1 DFQATT, CDR2 SNEGSKA (reference sequence). CDR3: CSARYPGLGGYTF. As DNA, the CDR3 is TGCAGTGCTCGATACCCTGGGTTGGGAGGCTACACCTTC.

This clonotype was seen only once. The V call is TRBV7-2, the J call TRBJ2-5; D perhaps matches TRBD1 (5 bases). The V gene lost 1 base and the J gene lost 3 bases, with 12 bases spanning the gap. The length of the CDR3 is 15 residues. Germline loops: CDR1 SGHTA, CDR2 FQGNSA. This CDR3 is CASSLEGFREETQYF. The DNA of the CDR3 is TGTGCCAGCAGCTTAGAGGGGTTTCGGGAAGAGACCCAGTACTTC.

This clonotype has just a few counts. The V gene is TRBV4-2, the J gene TRBJ2-3; unclear D gene. Germline V gives CDR1 LGHNA, CDR2 YNFKEQ. The CDR3 totals 13 residues. The V gene lost 2 bases and the J gene lost 2 bases, with 5 bases spanning the gap. CDR3 loop: CASSQMFTDTQYF. CDR3 DNA: TGTGCCAGCAGCCAAATGTTCACAGATACGCAGTATTTT.

This chain links TRBV7-6 with TRBJ2-1, with a tentative D call TRBD2 (6 bases). This CDR3 is 15 amino acids long. The ends were cut back, 5 bases at V and 6 bases at J, with 17 bases in the middle. The V gene's germline CDR1 is SGHVS and CDR2 FNYEAQ. The CDR3 bases are TGTGCCAGCAGCCCTCGGGACTCGGTGTTCAATGAGCAGTTCTTC. Translation: CASSPRDSVFNEQFF.

The rearrangement uses TRBV29-1 and TRBJ1-3; D ambiguous. The length of the CDR3 is 13 residues. V dropped 6 bases and J dropped 1 base, with 10 bases sitting between them. CDR1 SQVTM and CDR2 ANQGSEA come from the germline V gene. The CDR3 reads CSVTGDSGNTIYF. DNA of the CDR3: TGCAGCGTAACTGGGGATTCTGGAAACACCATATATTTT.

The CDR3 DNA sequence: TGCGCCAGCAGCCCGGCGATTAGCATCTGGCCCCACGAGCAGTACTTC. Translated, it gives CASSPAISIWPHEQYF. The genes are TRBV5-1 and TRBJ2-7; D uncertain. V lost 4 bases and J lost 5, with 22 bases in between. This CDR3 has 16 residues. Germline CDR1 and CDR2: SGHRS and YFSETQ.

Many counts were recorded for this clonotype. CDR3 in amino acids: CSRLGASGRASNEQFF. CDR3 nucleotide sequence: TGCAGTCGACTAGGGGCTAGCGGGAGGGCATCAAATGAGCAGTTCTTC. The J gene is TRBJ2-1, the V gene TRBV20-1, with 12 nucleotides matching TRBD2. The CDR3 has 16 amino acids. V lost 8 bases to trimming and J lost 7 bases; unmatched junction nucleotides: 15. Germline CDR1 reads DFQATT; CDR2 reads SNEGSKA (reference sequence).

The chain couples TRBV11-2 to TRBJ2-3; tentatively, D is TRBD2 (5 bases). The CDR3 sequence is 15 residues long. Germline V lookup: CDR1 SGHAT, CDR2 FQNNGV. The germline V and J ends were trimmed by 4 bases and 3 bases, with 14 bases remaining between them. The CDR3 region has the DNA TGTGCCAGCAGCTCCTTAACTAGATATACAGATACGCAGTATTTT. Its protein product is CASSSLTRYTDTQYF.

The table lists this clonotype with a few counts. The rearrangement joins TRBV13 to TRBJ2-7; tentatively, D is TRBD2 (6 bases). This CDR3 has 14 amino acids. With 2 bases removed from V and 5 bases from J, the gap between germline ends came to 13 bases. Germline values: CDR1 PRHDT, CDR2 FYEKMQ (reference sequence). CDR3 sequence reads: CASSLRGRGDEQYF. The CDR3 nucleotides read TGTGCCAGCAGCTTACGGGGGAGAGGCGACGAGCAGTACTTC.

The chain joins TRBV6-5 to TRBJ2-7; the D gene is possibly TRBD1 (6 bases). V lost 0 bases to trimming and J lost 3 bases, with 15 bases between them. This CDR3 spans 16 amino acids. CDR1 and CDR2 (germline): MNHEY, SVGAGI. In DNA form, the CDR3 reads TGTGCCAGCAGTTACTCGATGGGACAAAACCTCTACGAGCAGTACTTC. Its protein product is CASSYSMGQNLYEQYF.